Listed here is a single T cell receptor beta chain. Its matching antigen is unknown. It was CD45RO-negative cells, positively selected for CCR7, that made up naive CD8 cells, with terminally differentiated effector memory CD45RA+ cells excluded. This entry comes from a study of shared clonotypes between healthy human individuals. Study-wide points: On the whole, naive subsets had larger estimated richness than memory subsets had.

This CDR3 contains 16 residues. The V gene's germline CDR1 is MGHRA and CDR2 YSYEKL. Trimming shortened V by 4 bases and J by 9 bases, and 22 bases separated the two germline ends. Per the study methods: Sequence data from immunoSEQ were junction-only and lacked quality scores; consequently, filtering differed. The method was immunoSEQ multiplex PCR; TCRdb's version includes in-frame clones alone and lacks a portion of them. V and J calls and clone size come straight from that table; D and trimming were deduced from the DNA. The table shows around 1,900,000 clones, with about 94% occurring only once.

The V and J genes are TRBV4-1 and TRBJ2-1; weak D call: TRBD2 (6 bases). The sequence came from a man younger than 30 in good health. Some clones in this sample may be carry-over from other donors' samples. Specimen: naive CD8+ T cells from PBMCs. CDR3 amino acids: CASSPGPTRAGGEQFF. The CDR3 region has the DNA TGCGCCAGCAGCCCCGGCCCCACTAGAGCGGGCGGTGAGCAGTTCTTC.